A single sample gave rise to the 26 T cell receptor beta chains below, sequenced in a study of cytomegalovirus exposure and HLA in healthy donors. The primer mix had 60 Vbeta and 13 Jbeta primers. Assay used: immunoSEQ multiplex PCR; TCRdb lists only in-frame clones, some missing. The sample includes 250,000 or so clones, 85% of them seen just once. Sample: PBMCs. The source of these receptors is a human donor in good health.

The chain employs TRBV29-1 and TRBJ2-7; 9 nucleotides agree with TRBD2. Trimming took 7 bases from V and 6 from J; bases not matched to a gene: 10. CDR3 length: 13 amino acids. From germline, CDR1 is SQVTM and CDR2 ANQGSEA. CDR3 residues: CSAGTSRPGEQYF. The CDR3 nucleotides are TGCAGCGCCGGGACTAGCCGCCCGGGCGAGCAGTACTTC.

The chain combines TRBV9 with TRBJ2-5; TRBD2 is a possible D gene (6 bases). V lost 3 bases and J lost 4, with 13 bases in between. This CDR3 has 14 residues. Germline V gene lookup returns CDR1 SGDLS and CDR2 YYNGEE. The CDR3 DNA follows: TGTGCCAGCAGCGCCGGAGGGTTCGCAGAGACCCAGTACTTC. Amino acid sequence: CASSAGGFAETQYF.

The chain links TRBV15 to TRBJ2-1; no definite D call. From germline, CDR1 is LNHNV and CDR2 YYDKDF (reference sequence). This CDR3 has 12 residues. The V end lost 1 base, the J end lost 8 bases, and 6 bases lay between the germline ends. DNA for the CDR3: TGTGCCACCAGCAGAGGGCATTATGAGCAGTTCTTC. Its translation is CATSRGHYEQFF.

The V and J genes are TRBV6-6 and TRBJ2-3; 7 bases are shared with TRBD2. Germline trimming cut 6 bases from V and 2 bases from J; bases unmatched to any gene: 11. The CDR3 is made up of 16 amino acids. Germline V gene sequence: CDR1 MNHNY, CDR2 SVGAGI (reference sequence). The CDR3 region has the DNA TGTGCCAGCAGGGCCGAGGCTAGCGGTAACACAGATACGCAGTATTTT. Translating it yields CASRAEASGNTDTQYF.

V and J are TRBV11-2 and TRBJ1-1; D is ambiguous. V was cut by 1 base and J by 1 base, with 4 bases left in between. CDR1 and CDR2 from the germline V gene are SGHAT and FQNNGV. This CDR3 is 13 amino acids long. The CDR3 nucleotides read TGTGCCAGCAGCTTAGTCAGGAACACTGAAGCTTTCTTT. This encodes CASSLVRNTEAFF.

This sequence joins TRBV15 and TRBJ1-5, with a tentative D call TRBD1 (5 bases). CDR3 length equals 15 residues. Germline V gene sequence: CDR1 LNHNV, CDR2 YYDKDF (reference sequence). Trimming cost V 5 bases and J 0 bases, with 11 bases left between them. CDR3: CATSAGRYSNQPQHF. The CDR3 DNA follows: TGTGCCACCAGCGCAGGGCGGTATAGCAATCAGCCCCAGCATTTT. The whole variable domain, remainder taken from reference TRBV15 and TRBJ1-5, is DAMVIQNPRYQVTQFGKPVTLSCSQTLNHNVMYWYQQKSSQAPKLLFHYYDKDFNNEADTPDNFQSRRPNTSFCFLDIRSPGLGDTAMYLCATSAGRYSNQPQHFGDGTRLSIL.

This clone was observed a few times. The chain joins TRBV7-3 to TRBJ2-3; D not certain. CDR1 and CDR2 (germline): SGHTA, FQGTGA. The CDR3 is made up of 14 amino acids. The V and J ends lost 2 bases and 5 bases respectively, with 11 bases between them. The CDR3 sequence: CASSLGTAEDTQYF. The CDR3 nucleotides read TGTGCCAGCAGCTTAGGCACCGCGGAAGATACGCAGTATTTT.

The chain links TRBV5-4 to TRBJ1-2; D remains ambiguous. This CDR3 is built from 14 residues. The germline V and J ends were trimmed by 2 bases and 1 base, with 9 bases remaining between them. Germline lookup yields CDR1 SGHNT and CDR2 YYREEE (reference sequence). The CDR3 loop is CASSFSAVNYGYTF. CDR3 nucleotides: TGTGCCAGCAGCTTCTCTGCAGTTAACTATGGCTACACCTTC.

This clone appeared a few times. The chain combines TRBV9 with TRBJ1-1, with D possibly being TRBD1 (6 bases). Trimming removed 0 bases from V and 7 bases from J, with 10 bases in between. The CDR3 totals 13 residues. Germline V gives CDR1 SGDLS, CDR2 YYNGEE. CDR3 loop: CASSVASGDEAFF. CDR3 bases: TGTGCCAGCAGCGTAGCTTCAGGGGATGAAGCTTTCTTT.

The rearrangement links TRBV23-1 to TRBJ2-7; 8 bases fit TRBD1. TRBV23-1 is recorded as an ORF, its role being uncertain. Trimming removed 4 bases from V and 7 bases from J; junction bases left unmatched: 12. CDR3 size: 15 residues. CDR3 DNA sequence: TGCGCCAGCAGTCCTAGGACAGGGCCCTCAGGGGAGCAGTACTTC. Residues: CASSPRTGPSGEQYF.

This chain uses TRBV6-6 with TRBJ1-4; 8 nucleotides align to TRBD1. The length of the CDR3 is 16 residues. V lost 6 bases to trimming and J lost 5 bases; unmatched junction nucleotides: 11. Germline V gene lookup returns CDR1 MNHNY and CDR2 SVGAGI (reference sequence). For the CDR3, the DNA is TGTGCCAGCAGCTATCAGGGGGCCGGGATCAATGAAAAACTGTTTTTT. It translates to CASSYQGAGINEKLFF.

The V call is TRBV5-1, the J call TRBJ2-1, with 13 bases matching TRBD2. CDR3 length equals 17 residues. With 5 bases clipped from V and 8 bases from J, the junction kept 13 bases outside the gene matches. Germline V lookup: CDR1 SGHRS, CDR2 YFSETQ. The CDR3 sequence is CASRRRTSGSPIDEQFF. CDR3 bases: TGCGCCAGCAGGAGGCGGACTAGCGGGAGCCCCATCGATGAGCAGTTCTTC.

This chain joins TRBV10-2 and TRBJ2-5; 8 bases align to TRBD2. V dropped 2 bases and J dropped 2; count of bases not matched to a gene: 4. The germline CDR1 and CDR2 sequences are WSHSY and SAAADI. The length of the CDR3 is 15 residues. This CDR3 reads CASSERLAGQETQYF. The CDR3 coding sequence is TGCGCCAGCAGTGAGAGGCTAGCGGGTCAAGAGACCCAGTACTTC.

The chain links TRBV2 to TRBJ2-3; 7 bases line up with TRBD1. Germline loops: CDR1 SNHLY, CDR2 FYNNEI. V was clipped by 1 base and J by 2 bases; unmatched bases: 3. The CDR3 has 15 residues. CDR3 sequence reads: CASSEGDSFTDTQYF. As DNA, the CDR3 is TGTGCCAGCAGTGAAGGGGACAGCTTCACAGATACGCAGTATTTT.

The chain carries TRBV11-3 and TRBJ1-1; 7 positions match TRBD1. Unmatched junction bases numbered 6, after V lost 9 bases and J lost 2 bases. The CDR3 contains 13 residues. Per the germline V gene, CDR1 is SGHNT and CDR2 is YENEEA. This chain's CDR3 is CASTDRSNTEAFF. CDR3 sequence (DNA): TGTGCCAGTACGGACAGGAGCAACACTGAAGCTTTCTTT.

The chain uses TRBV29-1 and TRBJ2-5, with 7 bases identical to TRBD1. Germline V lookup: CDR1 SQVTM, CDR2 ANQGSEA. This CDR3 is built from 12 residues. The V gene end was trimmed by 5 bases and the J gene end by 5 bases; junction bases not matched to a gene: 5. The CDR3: CSVSTGTETQYF. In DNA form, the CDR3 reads TGCAGCGTTTCGACAGGGACGGAGACCCAGTACTTC.

In DNA form, the CDR3 reads TGTGCCATCAGTGAGATTGCCACGGGAACCTACGAGCAGTACTTC. Translating it yields CAISEIATGTYEQYF. This sequence joins TRBV10-3 and TRBJ2-7; weak D call: TRBD2 (5 bases). The CDR3 has 15 amino acids. Germline loops: CDR1 ENHRY, CDR2 SYGVKD. V was pared by 2 bases and J by 2 bases, with 13 bases between.

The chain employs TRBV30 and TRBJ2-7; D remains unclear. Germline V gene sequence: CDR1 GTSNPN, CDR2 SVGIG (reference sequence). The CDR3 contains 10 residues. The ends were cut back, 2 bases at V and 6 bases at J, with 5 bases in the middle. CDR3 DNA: TGTGCCTGGAGTAGAGGCGAGCAGTACTTC. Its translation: CAWSRGEQYF.

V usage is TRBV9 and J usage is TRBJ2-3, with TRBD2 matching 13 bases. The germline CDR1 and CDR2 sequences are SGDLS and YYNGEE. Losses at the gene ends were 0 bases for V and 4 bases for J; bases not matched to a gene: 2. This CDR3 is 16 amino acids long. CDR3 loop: CASSVGLAGGADTQYF. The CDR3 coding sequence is TGTGCCAGCAGCGTAGGACTAGCGGGAGGAGCAGATACGCAGTATTTT.

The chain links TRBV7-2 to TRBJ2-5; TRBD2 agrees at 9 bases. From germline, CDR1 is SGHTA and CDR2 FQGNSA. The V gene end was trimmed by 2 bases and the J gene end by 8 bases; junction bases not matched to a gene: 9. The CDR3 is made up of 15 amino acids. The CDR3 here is CASSLKETSGSTQYF. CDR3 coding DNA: TGTGCCAGCAGCTTAAAGGAGACTAGCGGTTCCACCCAGTACTTC.

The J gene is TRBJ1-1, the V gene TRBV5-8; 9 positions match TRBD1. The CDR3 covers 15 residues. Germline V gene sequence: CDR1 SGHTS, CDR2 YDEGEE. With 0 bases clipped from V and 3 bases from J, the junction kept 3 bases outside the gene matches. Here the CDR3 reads CASSLVTGGDTEAFF. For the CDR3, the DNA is TGTGCCAGCAGCTTGGTGACAGGGGGGGACACTGAAGCTTTCTTT.

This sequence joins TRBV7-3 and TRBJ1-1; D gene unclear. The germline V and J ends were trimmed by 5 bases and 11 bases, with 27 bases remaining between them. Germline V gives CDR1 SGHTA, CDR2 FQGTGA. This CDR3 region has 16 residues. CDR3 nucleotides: TGTGCCAGCAGCGGAGCATCCGGGCCCCGGGCGGGAGTGGCTTTCTTT. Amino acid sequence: CASSGASGPRAGVAFF. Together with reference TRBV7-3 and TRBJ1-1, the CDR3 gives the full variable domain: GAGVSQTPSNKVTEKGKYVELRCDPISGHTALYWYRQSLGQGPEFLIYFQGTGAADDSGLPNDRFFAVRPEGSVSTLKIQRTERGDSAVYLCASSGASGPRAGVAFFGQGTRLTVV.

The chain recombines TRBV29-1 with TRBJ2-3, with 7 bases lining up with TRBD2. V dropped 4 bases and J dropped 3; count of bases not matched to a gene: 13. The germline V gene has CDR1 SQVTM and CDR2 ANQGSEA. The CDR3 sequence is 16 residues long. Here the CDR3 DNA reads TGCAGCGTTGCGCCTTTCGGGGGAGGGAGGACAGATACGCAGTATTTT. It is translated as CSVAPFGGGRTDTQYF.

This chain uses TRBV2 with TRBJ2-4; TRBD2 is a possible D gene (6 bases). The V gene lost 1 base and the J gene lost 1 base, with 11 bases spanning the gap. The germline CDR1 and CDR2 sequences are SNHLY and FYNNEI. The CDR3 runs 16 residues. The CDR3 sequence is CASSEGRAGAKNIQYF. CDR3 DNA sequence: TGTGCCAGCAGTGAAGGGAGGGCCGGGGCCAAAAACATTCAGTACTTC.

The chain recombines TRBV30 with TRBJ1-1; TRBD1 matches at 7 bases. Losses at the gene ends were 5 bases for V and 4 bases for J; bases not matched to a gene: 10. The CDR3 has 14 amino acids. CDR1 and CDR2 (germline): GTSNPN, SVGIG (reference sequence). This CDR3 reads CAWALGTAGTEAFF. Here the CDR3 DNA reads TGTGCCTGGGCTCTCGGGACAGCGGGCACTGAAGCTTTCTTT.

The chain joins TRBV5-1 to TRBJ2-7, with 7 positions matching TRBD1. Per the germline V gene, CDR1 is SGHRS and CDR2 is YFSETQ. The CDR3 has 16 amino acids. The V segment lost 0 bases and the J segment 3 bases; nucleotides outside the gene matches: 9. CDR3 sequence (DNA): TGCGCCAGCAGCTTGGGACTGGACAGGACCTACTACGAGCAGTACTTC. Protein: CASSLGLDRTYYEQYF.